This TCR beta chain was profiled in a study of blood T cell repertoires in COVID-19. This clone was seen a few times. Assay used: immunoSEQ multiplex PCR; TCRdb lists only in-frame clones, some missing. The data hold over 250,000 clones, with approximately 85% observed a single time. CDR1 is SNHLY and CDR2 is FYNNEI in the germline V gene. The CDR3 sequence is 14 residues long. J lost 6 bases, V lost 2 bases, and 2 bases had no gene match. The chain uses TRBV2 and TRBJ1-5; 9 positions match TRBD1. Material for sequencing was peripheral blood. This TCR was sampled from a man aged 50 to 59 with active or convalescent COVID-19. In nucleotides, the CDR3 is TGTGCCAGCAGTGAAATGGGACAGGGTCAGCCCCAGCATTTT. It is translated as CASSEMGQGQPQHF.